This TCR beta chain derives from a study of blood T cell repertoires in COVID-19. The CDR3 runs to 13 residues. Germline-derived CDR1 and CDR2 are SGHNT and YENEEA. V was shortened by 5 bases and J by 6 bases, with 10 bases between the two germline ends. The method was immunoSEQ multiplex PCR; TCRdb's version includes in-frame clones alone and lacks a portion of them. The sample carries 220,000 or so clones, roughly 92% recorded once. This sequence joins TRBV11-3 and TRBJ2-2; possible D gene TRBD2, 6 bases. The source of this sequence is a man aged 55-75 years with COVID-19, enrolled during active disease. The sample comprised peripheral blood. The CDR3 DNA sequence: TGTGCCAGCAGCCTGCGGGGCGCCGGGGAGCTGTTTTTT. Its translation is CASSLRGAGELFF.